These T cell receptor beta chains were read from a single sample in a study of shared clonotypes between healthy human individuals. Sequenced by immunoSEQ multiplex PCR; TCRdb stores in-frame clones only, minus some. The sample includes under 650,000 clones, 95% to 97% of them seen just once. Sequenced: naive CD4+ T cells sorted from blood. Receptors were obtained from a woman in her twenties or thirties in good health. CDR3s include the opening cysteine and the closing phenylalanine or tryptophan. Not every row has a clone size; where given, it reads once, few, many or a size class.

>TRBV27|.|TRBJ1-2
CASSRPGVSVYGYTF
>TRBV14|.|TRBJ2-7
CASSPLRQGAYEQYF
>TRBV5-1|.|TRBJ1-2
CASSLASLYGYTF
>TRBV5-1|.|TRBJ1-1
CASSLAGQGAMNTEAFF
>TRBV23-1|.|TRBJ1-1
CASINRALGTEAFF
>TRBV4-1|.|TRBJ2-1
CASSTPARANEQFF
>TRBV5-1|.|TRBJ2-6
CASSLEESGANVLTF
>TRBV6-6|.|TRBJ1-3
CASSPPVGGSGNTIYF
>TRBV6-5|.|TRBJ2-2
CASRLGRYTGELFF
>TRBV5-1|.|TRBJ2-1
CASSLGGLAGGNEQFF
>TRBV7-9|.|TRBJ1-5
CASSADRRAQHF
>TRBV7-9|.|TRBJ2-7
CASSSTEASGRIYEQYF
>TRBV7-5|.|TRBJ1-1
CVRSMTGKGTEAFF
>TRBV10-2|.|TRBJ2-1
CASISGLVGNEQFF
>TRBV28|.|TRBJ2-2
CASRGGTLNTGELFF
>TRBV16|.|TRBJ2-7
CASSPAAASYEQYF
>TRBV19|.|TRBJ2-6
CASSIRTGAEGANVLTF
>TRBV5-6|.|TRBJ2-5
CASSGQETQYF
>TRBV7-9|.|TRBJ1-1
CASSLDGFPKAFF
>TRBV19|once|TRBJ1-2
CASSRGLGGYTF
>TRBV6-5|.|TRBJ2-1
CASARGRAYNEQFF
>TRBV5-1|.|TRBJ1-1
CASSLFFQGNMNTEAFF
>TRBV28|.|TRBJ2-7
CASGRAHEQYF
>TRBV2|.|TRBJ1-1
CASGREMNTEAFF
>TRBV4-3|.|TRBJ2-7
CASSRVWVDNYEQYF
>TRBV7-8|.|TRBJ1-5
CASSHPGEQPQHF
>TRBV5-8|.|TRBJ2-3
CASSFSPGSTDTQYF
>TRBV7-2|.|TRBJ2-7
CASKPGNVYEQYF
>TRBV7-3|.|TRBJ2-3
CASSSGNLAGGYTDTQYF
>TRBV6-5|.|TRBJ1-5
CASRAGQAGNQPQHF
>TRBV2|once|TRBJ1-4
CASSPRETNEKLFF
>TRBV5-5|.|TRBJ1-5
CASRPSQGINQPQHF
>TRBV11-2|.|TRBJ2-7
CASSLARGGVQYEQYF
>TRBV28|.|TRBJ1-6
CASRDDDRRNSPLHF
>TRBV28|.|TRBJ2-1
CATVGSRSYNEQFF
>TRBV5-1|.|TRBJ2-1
CASLAGNSYNEQFF
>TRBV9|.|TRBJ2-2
CASSVGWRNLNTGELFF
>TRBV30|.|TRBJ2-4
CAWSRGENIQYF
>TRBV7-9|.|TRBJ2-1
CASSRRASGSILSYNEQFF
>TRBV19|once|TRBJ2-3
CASSLLSTDTQYF
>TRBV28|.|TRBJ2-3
CASSLPPIDTQYF